The next 12 T cell receptor beta chains were all read from a single sample in a study of human T cells and chemical hapten exposure. Each CDR3 protein is one row after TCRdb ran MiXCR on the RACE reads. In the table there are tens of thousands of distinct CDR3 sequences, over 9.5% of which are singletons. Time point reported: pre-sensitization, week 0. Regarding treatment: therapeutic diphenylcyclopropenone sensitization with weekly scalp DPC. This sample comprised whole blood, obtained in connection with sensitization to the hapten diphenylcyclopropenone (DPC). Receptor source: a man younger than 40 with alopecia areata. Some clones in this sample may be carry-over from other donors' samples.

This clonotype has just a few counts. The chain employs TRBV5-1 and TRBJ2-7; possibly TRBD2 for D (5 bases). This CDR3 is built from 11 residues. The V end was cut by 7 bases, the J end by 2 bases, with 7 bases between. Germline CDR1 and CDR2: SGHRS and YFSETQ. The CDR3 protein is CASAGAYEQYF. CDR3 in DNA: TGCGCCAGCGCCGGGGCCTACGAGCAGTACTTC.

This clonotype was seen many times. The chain carries TRBV29-1 and TRBJ2-3, with TRBD1 matching 9 bases. Trimming cost V 7 bases and J 1 base; bases outside gene matches: 6. CDR1 is SQVTM, CDR2 ANQGSEA, per germline. The CDR3 runs 14 residues. CDR3 protein: CSATGDRGTDTQYF. The CDR3 nucleotides are TGCAGCGCGACCGGGGACAGGGGCACAGATACGCAGTATTTT.

This clonotype has more than one count but fewer than ten. The chain uses TRBV12-3 or TRBV12-4 and TRBJ1-5; 9 bases map to TRBD1. Trimming at V came to 0 bases and at J to 6 bases, leaving 9 bases not matched to a gene. CDR3 length equals 17 residues. Here the CDR3 reads CASSLAWTGAVSQPQHF. Written as DNA, the CDR3 is TGTGCCAGCAGTTTAGCTTGGACAGGGGCTGTGAGTCAGCCCCAGCATTTT.

CDR3 DNA sequence: TGCAGCGTTGTCCTGTCCGAGTCCTACGAGCAGTACTTC. This gives the protein CSVVLSESYEQYF. The rearrangement joins TRBV29-1 to TRBJ2-7; D is ambiguous. Trimming stripped 4 bases from V and 1 base from J, with 11 bases between. The germline V gene has CDR1 SQVTM and CDR2 ANQGSEA. CDR3 length: 13 amino acids.

This clonotype was detected a few times. This sequence joins TRBV5-1 and TRBJ2-5, with D tentatively TRBD1 (7 bases). CDR1 is SGHRS and CDR2 is YFSETQ in the germline V gene. V was clipped by 4 bases and J by 3 bases, with 22 bases between them. The CDR3 spans 17 residues. CDR3 in amino acids: CASSPGLRQGGEETQYF. The CDR3 region has the DNA TGCGCCAGCAGCCCAGGACTCAGACAGGGAGGAGAAGAGACCCAGTACTTC.

This clonotype was observed a few times. The V call is TRBV6-5, the J call TRBJ2-3; 7 nucleotides line up with TRBD2. V dropped 6 bases and J dropped 3; count of bases not matched to a gene: 21. The CDR3 runs to 19 residues. The germline CDR1 and CDR2 sequences are MNHEY and SVGAGI. CDR3 in DNA: TGTGCCAGCAGCCATTGGTTGGCGGGGGTCTCGCGAGGTACAGATACGCAGTATTTT. Translated, it gives CASSHWLAGVSRGTDTQYF.

This clonotype was picked up many times. The chain combines TRBV20-1 with TRBJ2-1, with TRBD2 matching 9 bases. The CDR3 loop spans 13 amino acids. V shed 3 bases, J shed 4 bases, and the junction held 1 base outside the gene matches. Germline loops: CDR1 DFQATT, CDR2 SNEGSKA (reference sequence). The CDR3 region has the DNA TGCAGTGCTAGGACTAGCGGTTACAATGAGCAGTTCTTC. It translates to CSARTSGYNEQFF.

This clonotype showed up just a few times. J is TRBJ1-5 and V is TRBV6-2 or TRBV6-3, with D possibly matching TRBD1 (5 bases). V was cut by 6 bases and J by 9 bases, with 15 bases left in between. Germline V gene data show CDR1 as MNHEY and CDR2 as SVGEGT. The CDR3 contains 13 residues. As DNA, the CDR3 is TGTGCCAGCAGCCAGGGCGGGATTCGGCCCCAGCATTTT. Translating it yields CASSQGGIRPQHF.

The table lists this clonotype with many counts. This chain connects TRBV5-6 to TRBJ1-2; no clear D gene. The germline gives CDR1 SGHDT, CDR2 YYEEEE. This CDR3 spans 15 amino acids. V dropped 0 bases and J dropped 4 bases, with 13 bases sitting between them. The CDR3 coding sequence is TGTGCCAGCAGCTTGGTTGGGCTGTCGACCTATGGCTACACCTTC. This sequence encodes CASSLVGLSTYGYTF.

V usage is TRBV12-3 or TRBV12-4 and J usage is TRBJ1-6, with TRBD1 matching over 8 bases. Germline trimming cut 4 bases from V and 9 bases from J; bases unmatched to any gene: 8. This CDR3 region has 15 residues. CDR3 DNA sequence: TGTGCCAGCAGTTCCCAGGGGGCAATAGGTTCACCCCTCCACTTT. It yields the protein CASSSQGAIGSPLHF.

Comments on this clonotype: A much larger clone lies a single base off, so this may be a read error. The rearrangement links TRBV7-3 to TRBJ2-1; D is ambiguous. Germline CDR1 is SGHTA and CDR2 is FQGTGA. CDR3 length: 16 residues. CDR3 in DNA: TGTGCCAGCAGCCCCCGTGTCATTTCCTCCTACAAAGAGCAGTTCTTC. It is translated as CASSPRVISSYKEQFF.

This clonotype was seen at least ten times. The chain links TRBV3-1 to TRBJ2-3; 7 bases align to TRBD2. The CDR3 loop spans 15 amino acids. V lost 1 base, J lost 7 bases, and 8 bases stayed unmatched. Germline-derived CDR1 and CDR2 are LGHDT and YNNKEL (reference sequence). The CDR3 DNA reads TGTGCCAGCAGCCAAGTTCGGGGGAGGGAAAATACGCAGTATTTT. This encodes CASSQVRGRENTQYF.